The 16 T cell receptor beta chains below all came from one sample that was sequenced in a study of human T cells and chemical hapten exposure. In TCRdb, the RACE reads were re-called with MiXCR into one record per CDR3 protein. This sample has 89,000 or so distinct CDR3 sequences; around 8.8% occur once, and the top ten carry approximately 2.8%. Time point denoted: pre-sensitization, week 0. Treatment: therapeutic diphenylcyclopropenone sensitization with weekly scalp DPC. The material was whole blood, obtained in connection with sensitization to the hapten diphenylcyclopropenone (DPC). These receptors were obtained from a man aged 35 to 55 with alopecia areata. Some clones in this sample may be carry-over from other donors' samples.

This clonotype was counted a few times. The J gene is TRBJ2-1, the V gene TRBV20-1, with TRBD1 matching 11 bases. This CDR3 has 15 amino acids. Germline CDR1 reads DFQATT; CDR2 reads SNEGSKA (reference sequence). The junction had 10 bases not matched to a gene; V was cut back by 7 bases and J by 5 bases. The CDR3 loop is CSGFPGQGVHNEQFF. DNA of the CDR3: TGCAGTGGATTCCCGGGACAGGGGGTCCACAATGAGCAGTTCTTC.

In this sample, this clonotype turned up a few times. The chain carries TRBV14 and TRBJ1-5; no firm D call. The CDR3 is made up of 13 amino acids. V lost 4 bases and J lost 11, with 15 bases in between. Germline CDR1 and CDR2: SGHDN and FVKESK. For the CDR3, the DNA is TGTGCCAGCAGCCCGCGTAAGCGGAGGACCCAGCATTTT. Encoded protein: CASSPRKRRTQHF.

There are a few counts of this clonotype. The CDR3 nucleotides read TGCGCCAGCAGCTTAGGGACTAACAGGCATACGCAGTATTTT. Translated: CASSLGTNRHTQYF. This rearrangement joins TRBV5-1 to TRBJ2-3, with 7 nucleotides matching TRBD2. The germline gives CDR1 SGHRS, CDR2 YFSETQ. The CDR3 has 14 residues. Trimming at V came to 2 bases and at J to 7 bases, leaving 7 bases not matched to a gene.

The rearrangement uses TRBV11-2 and TRBJ2-7, with D perhaps TRBD2 (6 bases). The CDR3 extends over 16 amino acids. Germline V gene data show CDR1 as SGHAT and CDR2 as FQNNGV. Trimming shortened V by 5 bases and J by 7 bases, and 24 bases separated the two germline ends. The CDR3 nucleotides are TGTGCCAGCAGCCCCCTAACCGGGAGACGGGTTGGGGAGCAGTACTTC. Translation: CASSPLTGRRVGEQYF.

In its sample, this clonotype was seen many times. This sequence joins TRBV7-2 and TRBJ2-1, with D tentatively TRBD2 (5 bases). The CDR3 is 14 residues long. With 1 base removed from V and 9 bases from J, the gap between germline ends came to 13 bases. Per the germline V gene, CDR1 is SGHTA and CDR2 is FQGNSA. Here the CDR3 DNA reads TGTGCCAGCAGCTTAGGTCACTACCGGGGTGAGCAGTTCTTC. It translates to CASSLGHYRGEQFF.

V gene TRBV11-2 combines with J gene TRBJ2-1, with TRBD2 matching over 7 bases. Germline loops: CDR1 SGHAT, CDR2 FQNNGV. The V and J ends lost 5 bases and 8 bases, in that order; junction bases with no gene match: 15. CDR3 length: 16 residues. DNA of the CDR3: TGTGCCAGCAGCCCGTGGTGGGGCGGGAGTGGCGATGAGCAGTTCTTC. Its protein is CASSPWWGGSGDEQFF.

This clonotype appeared a few times. The rearrangement links TRBV5-5 to TRBJ1-2, with 7 nucleotides matching TRBD1. V shed 0 bases, J shed 4 bases, and the junction held 9 bases outside the gene matches. The CDR3 is made up of 16 amino acids. Germline V lookup: CDR1 SGHKS, CDR2 YYEKEE (reference sequence). CDR3 residues: CASSLARAGGTYGYTF. DNA for the CDR3: TGTGCCAGCAGCTTGGCCAGGGCAGGGGGTACCTATGGCTACACCTTC.

This clonotype was seen at least ten times. This sequence joins TRBV10-3 and TRBJ1-5; the D is unclear. Trimming removed 8 bases at V and 0 bases at J, with 8 bases between. The CDR3 is 13 amino acids. The germline V gene encodes CDR1 ENHRY and CDR2 SYGVKD. The CDR3 is CAIRGDSNQPQHF. The CDR3 region has the DNA TGTGCCATCCGCGGGGATAGCAATCAGCCCCAGCATTTT.

This chain uses TRBV6-2 or TRBV6-3 with TRBJ1-2, with 10 bases fitting TRBD1. This CDR3 contains 15 residues. Germline V CDR1 and CDR2: MNHEY, SVGEGT. Trimming at V came to 4 bases and at J to 2 bases, leaving 4 bases not matched to a gene. DNA for the CDR3: TGTGCCAGCAGTTCTCCGACAGGGGGCAACTATGGCTACACCTTC. It is translated as CASSSPTGGNYGYTF.

This clonotype was counted a few times. The rearrangement links TRBV28 to TRBJ2-7; the D gene is possibly TRBD1 (6 bases). CDR1 MDHEN and CDR2 SYDVKM come from the germline V gene. CDR3 length equals 13 residues. CDR3 loop: CVIARGSPYEQYF. The CDR3 coding sequence is TGTGTCATCGCCAGGGGCTCCCCCTACGAGCAGTACTTC. Full variable domain (rest looked up from reference TRBV28 and TRBJ2-7): DVKVTQSSRYLVKRTGEKVFLECVQDMDHENMFWYRQDPGLGLRLIYFSYDVKMKEKGDIPEGYSVSREKKERFSLILESASTNQTSMYLCVIARGSPYEQYFGPGTRLTVT.

V and J are TRBV6-5 and TRBJ1-6; 7 positions agree with TRBD1. The ends lost 8 bases at V and 0 bases at J; junction bases unmatched: 4. CDR1 is MNHEY, CDR2 SVGAGI, per germline. CDR3 size: 15 residues. DNA of the CDR3: TGTGCCAGCGTCGGGACAGCCTCCTATAATTCACCCCTCCACTTT. Translated: CASVGTASYNSPLHF.

The sample holds many counts of this clonotype. The rearrangement uses TRBV4-1 and TRBJ1-2; TRBD1 aligns across 9 bases. The CDR3 is made up of 15 amino acids. CDR1 and CDR2 from the germline V gene are MGHRA and YSYEKL. V trimming: 0 bases; J trimming: 6 bases; junction bases outside the gene matches: 5. The CDR3 DNA reads TGCGCCAGCAGCCAAGAGGACAGGGGTTTTGATGGCTACACCTTC. It translates to CASSQEDRGFDGYTF.

This clonotype turned up a few times. At one of its ends the junction is not consistent with the germline gene, which may arise from a read error. V and J are TRBV18 and TRBJ2-2; D possibly corresponds to TRBD1 (5 bases). CDR3 length: 15 residues. CDR1 is KGHSH and CDR2 is LQKENI in the germline V gene. CDR3 DNA: TGTGCCAGCTCACCCGACAGCACGAACGCCGGGGAGCTGTTTTTT. Encoded protein: CASSPDSTNAGELFF.

Only a few counts were recorded for this clonotype. The chain combines TRBV6-2 or TRBV6-3 with TRBJ2-1; 14 nucleotides agree with TRBD2. J lost 0 bases, V lost 6 bases, and 7 bases had no gene match. The CDR3 consists of 18 residues. The V gene's germline CDR1 is MNHEY and CDR2 SVGEGT. The CDR3 DNA sequence: TGTGCCAGCAGCTCGGGACTAGCGGGAGTCCCCTCCTACAATGAGCAGTTCTTC. Amino acid sequence: CASSSGLAGVPSYNEQFF.

This clonotype has ten or more counts. This chain connects TRBV29-1 to TRBJ2-3; a weak D match, TRBD2 (6 bases). The CDR3 has 13 amino acids. Per germline, CDR1 SQVTM and CDR2 ANQGSEA. The V and J ends lost 8 bases and 2 bases respectively, with 14 bases between them. CDR3 DNA sequence: TGCAGCCTCCGCGGAGGGGCCACAGATACGCAGTATTTT. Its protein product is CSLRGGATDTQYF.

This sequence joins TRBV6-5 and TRBJ2-2, with 11 bases lining up with TRBD1. Trimming took 5 bases from V and 7 from J; bases not matched to a gene: 3. The CDR3 is made up of 14 amino acids. Germline CDR1 reads MNHEY; CDR2 reads SVGAGI. The CDR3 nucleotides are TGTGCCAGCAGTGGACAGGGGGCAGGCGGGGAGCTGTTTTTT. Its protein product is CASSGQGAGGELFF.